These T cell receptor beta chains were read from a single sample in a study of blood T cells in healthy people across ages. TCRdb analysed the 5' RACE reads with MiXCR anew, one entry per CDR3 protein. The profile covers around 820,000 distinct CDR3 sequences, with around a quarter appearing a single time and more than 3% taken by the ten largest. Separately, the same data were catalogued under a study of T cells of mothers and their children.

The sequenced sample was blood. The receptors were gathered from a boy aged 10-17 years in good health. Each CDR3 is given with its conserved first and last residue. The order of the fields is V gene, clone size, D gene, J gene, CDR3 DNA, CDR3 protein. The D gene is left open where the match is weak. A row's size may be missing; if present it is once, few, many or a size class.

>TRBV7-2|few|-|TRBJ2-5
TGTGCCAGCAGCTTAGCAATCAGGGGAGAGACCCAGTACTTC
CASSLAIRGETQYF
>TRBV28|-|-|TRBJ1-2
TGTGCCAGCAGTTTGGCCTCGGGATACCACCTAGGCTACACCTTC
CASSLASGYHLGYTF
>TRBV24-1|-|TRBD1|TRBJ2-2
TGTGCCACCAGTGATTTCGACAGGGGGGAGCTGGTTTTT
CATSDFDRGELVF
>TRBV7-9|-|-|TRBJ2-7
TGTGCCAGCAGCTTAGAGTACCGAACCTACGAGCAGTACTTC
CASSLEYRTYEQYF
>TRBV2|few|-|TRBJ1-4
TGTGCCAGCAGTGACAGGGCCGCCCGTGAAAAACTGTTTTTT
CASSDRAAREKLFF
>TRBV20-1|-|TRBD2|TRBJ2-7
TGCAGTGCTAGAGATGGGGCGGGAGAGTCCTACGAGCAGTACTTC
CSARDGAGESYEQYF
>TRBV12-3/TRBV12-4|-|-|TRBJ2-7
TGTGCCAGCAGTTTGGCGGGTGCTGGAGACGAGCAGTACTTC
CASSLAGAGDEQYF
>TRBV12-3/TRBV12-4|-|-|TRBJ2-2
TGTGCCAGCAGTTGGAAACCACTTAACACCGGGGAGCTGTTTTTT
CASSWKPLNTGELFF
>TRBV6-2/TRBV6-3|few|-|TRBJ2-5
TGTGCCAGCAGTCCCTTCCTCCAAGAGACCCAGTACTTC
CASSPFLQETQYF
>TRBV6-2/TRBV6-3|-|-|TRBJ2-7
TGTGCCAGCAGTTACGGTTTCGAGCAGTACTTC
CASSYGFEQYF
>TRBV12-3/TRBV12-4|-|-|TRBJ1-2
TGTGCCAGCAGTTTCCCAGGGGCCTATGGCTACACCTTC
CASSFPGAYGYTF
>TRBV9|-|-|TRBJ2-1
TGTGCCAGCAGCACGCAGGGACGGAGCTCCTACAATGAGCAGTTCTTC
CASSTQGRSSYNEQFF
>TRBV9|-|-|TRBJ2-6
TGTGCCAGCAGCCCCCGAGGGGACTCTGGGGCCAACGTCCTGACTTTC
CASSPRGDSGANVLTF
>TRBV29-1|few|TRBD1|TRBJ2-5
TGCAGCACGGGACAGGAAAAGACCCAGTACTTC
CSTGQEKTQYF
>TRBV10-3|-|TRBD1|TRBJ1-2
TGTGCCATCCACCAAGGACAGGGGATTAACTATGGCTACACCTTC
CAIHQGQGINYGYTF
>TRBV5-1|-|-|TRBJ2-2
TGCGCCAGCAGCTTGGATGGGCCGACCGGGGAGCTGTTTTTT
CASSLDGPTGELFF
>TRBV10-3|few|-|TRBJ2-5
TGTGCCATCGGGCCGGGTGTGGCGCCTACTTCTCAGGAGACCCAGTACTTC
CAIGPGVAPTSQETQYF
>TRBV7-3|-|-|TRBJ2-3
TGTGCCAGCAGCTTAAGACCTGGGACAGATACGCAGTATTTT
CASSLRPGTDTQYF
>TRBV7-9|few|-|TRBJ2-7
TGTGCCGGCAGCTTTTCCCGGGATGAAGACGAGCAGTACTTC
CAGSFSRDEDEQYF
>TRBV6-5|few|TRBD1|TRBJ2-1
TGTGCCAGCAGGTTGGGACAGGCTTCCTACAATGAGCAGTTCTTC
CASRLGQASYNEQFF
>TRBV28|few|-|TRBJ2-7
TGTGCCTCTTCTGAGGACCCAAGGTTTTACGAGCAGTACTTC
CASSEDPRFYEQYF
>TRBV20-1|few|TRBD1|TRBJ2-1
TGCAGTGCTAGGACAGGGGGCAAGGGCGATGAGCAGTTCTTC
CSARTGGKGDEQFF
>TRBV6-5|few|-|TRBJ2-3
TGTGCCAGCAGTAGGGACCAGCTCACAGATACGCAGTATTTT
CASSRDQLTDTQYF
>TRBV20-1|few|TRBD2|TRBJ2-3
TGCAGTGCGGGGGGATGGGCGGGAGGCTCAGATACGCAGTATTTT
CSAGGWAGGSDTQYF